This TCR beta chain was documented in a study of T cells in Graves' hyperthyroidism and ophthalmopathy. Study overall: Peripheral blood was secured at the point of initial diagnosis, before any treatment.

Trimming removed 10 bases at V and 0 bases at J, with 18 bases between. CDR3 length: 15 amino acids. Germline CDR1 MNHEY, CDR2 SVGEGT. This clonotype was observed a few times. What it recognizes is unknown. Study-wide results and limits: A 13 V-J signature model discriminated ophthalmopathy versus stable hyperthyroidism. Appearing also in blood were most of the thyroid clonotypes expanded above 0.001. Ophthalmopathy was model-predicted a median about 7.1 months pre-onset.

The investigators amplified TCR beta CDR3 regions from RNA transcripts. The study used the HTBI primer set for a first-round RT-PCR of the TCR CDR3. Each CDR3 protein gets one entry after TCRdb re-called the multiplex PCR reads with MiXCR. The table lists hundreds of thousands of distinct CDR3 sequences, 14% to 15% of them singletons. The rearrangement joins TRBV6-2 or TRBV6-3 to TRBJ2-5; D is perhaps TRBD1 (6 bases). The sample consisted of blood. The receptor comes from a man aged 18 to 30 with Graves' ophthalmopathy. The CDR3 DNA is TGTGCCATCCAGGACAGCCCGAACTACCAAGAGACCCAGTACTTC. This encodes CAIQDSPNYQETQYF.